One and the same sample provided the 23 T cell receptor beta chains below, sequenced in a study of cytomegalovirus exposure and HLA in healthy donors. PCR involved 60 Vbeta and 13 Jbeta primers. The data were produced by immunoSEQ multiplex PCR, yet TCRdb's version contains in-frame clones alone and is incomplete. The table records more than 150,000 clones, around 86% of them present only once. Sequenced sample: PBMCs. These receptors were taken from a man aged 50 or older in good health and CMV-seronegative.

The rearrangement links TRBV5-4 to TRBJ1-2; D ambiguous. The V gene lost 5 bases and the J gene lost 3 bases, with 8 bases spanning the gap. Per the germline V gene, CDR1 is SGHNT and CDR2 is YYREEE (reference sequence). The CDR3 is 12 residues long. CDR3 sequence (DNA): TGTGCCAGCAGTGGGGAGGACTATGGCTACACCTTC. Translation gives CASSGEDYGYTF. Full variable domain (remainder filled in from reference TRBV5-4 and TRBJ1-2): ETGVTQSPTHLIKTRGQQVTLRCSSQSGHNTVSWYQQALGQGPQFIFQYYREEENGRGNFPPRFSGLQFPNYSSELNVNALELDDSALYLCASSGEDYGYTFGSGTRLTVV.

The rearrangement joins TRBV28 to TRBJ1-2; 8 bases are shared with TRBD1. The V and J ends lost 7 bases and 8 bases, in that order; junction bases with no gene match: 6. CDR3 length: 12 amino acids. Germline CDR1 is MDHEN and CDR2 is SYDVKM. The CDR3: CASTQGAQGYTF. Here the CDR3 DNA reads TGTGCCAGCACTCAGGGGGCGCAGGGCTACACCTTC.

The V call is TRBV6-1, the J call TRBJ2-5; D possibly corresponds to TRBD1 (7 bases). The V gene lost 2 bases and the J gene lost 2 bases, with 21 bases spanning the gap. This CDR3 contains 18 residues. CDR1 is MNHNS and CDR2 is SASEGT in the germline V gene. The chain's CDR3 is CASSEILVAGGWQETQYF. The CDR3 DNA sequence: TGTGCCAGCAGTGAAATTTTAGTTGCAGGGGGGTGGCAAGAGACCCAGTACTTC.

This chain joins TRBV7-9 and TRBJ1-1; maybe TRBD1 (6 bases). Looked up from germline, CDR1 is SEHNR and CDR2 is FQNEAQ (reference sequence). CDR3 size: 13 residues. Trimming left V 4 bases short and J 4 bases short, with 10 bases between. CDR3 nucleotide sequence: TGTGCCAGCAGCTCTACAGGGCCCACTGAAGCTTTCTTT. Translated, it gives CASSSTGPTEAFF.

This chain joins TRBV28 and TRBJ2-7, with a tentative D call TRBD1 (5 bases). Trimming pared 2 bases from V and 2 bases from J, leaving 7 bases between. Germline lookup yields CDR1 MDHEN and CDR2 SYDVKM. The CDR3 contains 13 residues. CDR3 sequence (DNA): TGTGCCAGCAGTTTACCAGGGCCCTACGAGCAGTACTTC. Translation gives CASSLPGPYEQYF.

The chain uses TRBV4-3 and TRBJ2-3; 10 positions agree with TRBD2. This CDR3 is built from 17 residues. From germline, CDR1 is LGHNA and CDR2 YSLEER. V shed 4 bases and J 6 bases; nucleotides not matched to a gene: 13. In DNA form, the CDR3 reads TGCGCCAGCAGCCGGTACCAAGCGGGGGGGCTAGCGGATACGCAGTATTTT. Translation: CASSRYQAGGLADTQYF.

The V gene is TRBV9, the J gene TRBJ2-7; a weak D match, TRBD2 (6 bases). From germline, CDR1 is SGDLS and CDR2 YYNGEE. There are 14 residues in the CDR3. V was trimmed by 4 bases and J by 3 bases, leaving 14 bases between them. CDR3 bases: TGTGCCAGCAGCACTGGGACTTCCAACTACGAGCAGTACTTC. Amino acid sequence: CASSTGTSNYEQYF.

The CDR3, as DNA: TGTGCCAGCATAGGAGGACTAGGGACCCCGGGGTCCTACGAGCAGTACTTC. It translates to CASIGGLGTPGSYEQYF. The chain recombines TRBV27 with TRBJ2-7; 7 bases agree with TRBD2. CDR3 length equals 17 residues. Germline lookup yields CDR1 MNHEY and CDR2 SMNVEV (reference sequence). Trimming removed 7 bases from V and 1 base from J; junction bases left unmatched: 16.

This clone was detected only once. The chain uses TRBV15 and TRBJ2-7; TRBD2 might be the D (5 bases). V was pared by 0 bases and J by 6 bases, with 9 bases between. The CDR3 covers 13 residues. Germline V gives CDR1 LNHNV, CDR2 YYDKDF (reference sequence). The DNA of the CDR3 is TGTGCCACCAGCAGAGACGAGGGTGCCGAGCAGTACTTC. It yields the protein CATSRDEGAEQYF.

V gene TRBV5-4 combines with J gene TRBJ2-3; 8 positions match TRBD1. V was pared by 4 bases and J by 7 bases, with 8 bases of the junction left unmatched. CDR1 is SGHNT, CDR2 YYREEE, per germline (reference sequence). The CDR3 is made up of 14 amino acids. This CDR3 reads CASSEDRVSNTQYF. CDR3 coding DNA: TGTGCCAGCAGCGAGGACAGGGTATCAAATACGCAGTATTTT.

The chain uses TRBV29-1 and TRBJ1-6, with TRBD1 matching 8 bases. CDR1 is SQVTM and CDR2 is ANQGSEA in the germline V gene. This CDR3 contains 14 residues. V lost 6 bases, J lost 8 bases, and 9 bases stayed unmatched. CDR3 protein: CSVGAGQEYSPLHF. In DNA, the CDR3 is TGCAGCGTGGGGGCGGGACAGGAATATTCACCCCTCCACTTT.

The rearrangement joins TRBV19 to TRBJ2-4, with D unresolved. Germline CDR1 LNHDA, CDR2 SQIVND (reference sequence). V was shortened by 1 base and J by 2 bases, with 9 bases between the two germline ends. The CDR3 sequence is 15 residues long. CDR3: CASSIVPGPKNIQYF. The CDR3 nucleotides read TGTGCCAGTAGTATAGTGCCAGGCCCCAAAAACATTCAGTACTTC.

This clone was counted a single time. The V call is TRBV6-6, the J call TRBJ2-3; 8 nucleotides match TRBD1. The CDR3 is 15 residues long. V lost 4 bases and J lost 3; bases outside the gene matches: 6. Looked up from germline, CDR1 is MNHNY and CDR2 is SVGAGI (reference sequence). The CDR3 DNA reads TGTGCCAGCAGTTCTACAGGGGGGAAAACAGATACGCAGTATTTT. Its protein is CASSSTGGKTDTQYF.

The chain uses TRBV6-6 and TRBJ2-3, with 7 nucleotides matching TRBD2. The length of the CDR3 is 15 residues. The V and J ends lost 2 bases and 3 bases, in that order; junction bases with no gene match: 5. CDR1 is MNHNY and CDR2 is SVGAGI in the germline V gene (reference sequence). CDR3 nucleotide sequence: TGTGCCAGCAGTTACGGGAGGGCCACGACAGATACGCAGTATTTT. This codes for CASSYGRATTDTQYF.

This sequence joins TRBV27 and TRBJ1-6; 11 positions agree with TRBD1. The CDR3 totals 18 residues. Per the germline V gene, CDR1 is MNHEY and CDR2 is SMNVEV (reference sequence). Trimming took 1 base from V and 9 from J; bases not matched to a gene: 11. CDR3: CASSLWTGGRTLSSPLHF. The DNA of the CDR3 is TGTGCCAGCAGTTTATGGACAGGGGGCCGAACCTTAAGTTCACCCCTCCACTTT.

The chain combines TRBV7-2 with TRBJ2-3, with a weak D call TRBD2 (7 bases). V was cut by 5 bases and J by 3 bases, with 12 bases left in between. CDR3 length equals 14 residues. Germline lookup yields CDR1 SGHTA and CDR2 FQGNSA. The DNA for the CDR3 is TGTGCCAGCAGCAGAGCGGGGACAACAGATACGCAGTATTTT. It is translated as CASSRAGTTDTQYF.

DNA for the CDR3: TGTGCCAGCAGACCCGGCGGGGTCGTCCTTTATCAGCCCCAGCATTTT. Translated, it gives CASRPGGVVLYQPQHF. The rearrangement links TRBV28 to TRBJ1-5; no firm D call. The germline V gene encodes CDR1 MDHEN and CDR2 SYDVKM. The V end was cut by 6 bases, the J end by 5 bases, with 20 bases between. The CDR3 loop spans 16 amino acids.

The CDR3 reads CASTPDGTINGYTF. DNA of the CDR3: TGTGCCAGCACCCCAGATGGGACAATTAATGGCTACACCTTC. The V and J genes are TRBV2 and TRBJ1-2; a possible D gene is TRBD1 (6 bases). CDR1 is SNHLY, CDR2 FYNNEI, per germline. V was trimmed by 7 bases and J by 6 bases, leaving 18 bases between them. This CDR3 region has 14 residues.

The chain joins TRBV28 to TRBJ2-5, with TRBD1 as a possible D gene (6 bases). Between the trimmed V and J ends, which lost 6 bases and 1 base, there was a span of 21 bases. Germline lookup yields CDR1 MDHEN and CDR2 SYDVKM. The CDR3 length is 17 residues. CDR3 loop: CASRQPPPGHVQETQYF. For the CDR3, the DNA is TGTGCCAGCAGACAACCCCCGCCGGGACACGTCCAAGAGACCCAGTACTTC.

The CDR3 coding sequence is TGTGCCAGCAGCCCCGGACTAGCTCTGAACACCGGGGAGCTGTTTTTT. Translated: CASSPGLALNTGELFF. This chain links TRBV7-2 with TRBJ2-2, with TRBD2 matching 8 bases. The V gene end was trimmed by 5 bases and the J gene end by 1 base; junction bases not matched to a gene: 6. CDR3 length: 16 residues. Looked up from germline, CDR1 is SGHTA and CDR2 is FQGNSA.

The chain carries TRBV18 and TRBJ2-2; 7 positions match TRBD2. CDR3 size: 14 residues. V lost 4 bases, J lost 5 bases, and 4 bases stayed unmatched. Germline V gives CDR1 KGHSH, CDR2 LQKENI. CDR3 in DNA: TGTGCCAGCTCACGGGACTATGTAACCGGGGAGCTGTTTTTT. Translation gives CASSRDYVTGELFF.

J is TRBJ1-3 and V is TRBV9; D is perhaps TRBD1 (6 bases). The length of the CDR3 is 16 residues. Trimming left V 4 bases short and J 2 bases short, with 16 bases between. CDR1 and CDR2 from the germline V gene are SGDLS and YYNGEE. As DNA, the CDR3 is TGTGCCAGCAGCTTGGGACCTCCAGGGGCTGGAAACACCATATATTTT. Amino acids: CASSLGPPGAGNTIYF.

The V gene is TRBV7-2, the J gene TRBJ2-1; TRBD2 aligns across 8 bases. Germline lookup yields CDR1 SGHTA and CDR2 FQGNSA. The CDR3 extends over 16 amino acids. After removal of 0 bases from V and 2 bases from J, the junction contained 3 bases not matched to a gene. The CDR3 nucleotides are TGTGCCAGCAGCTTAGCGGGTAGCGGGACCTACAATGAGCAGTTCTTC. Translated: CASSLAGSGTYNEQFF.